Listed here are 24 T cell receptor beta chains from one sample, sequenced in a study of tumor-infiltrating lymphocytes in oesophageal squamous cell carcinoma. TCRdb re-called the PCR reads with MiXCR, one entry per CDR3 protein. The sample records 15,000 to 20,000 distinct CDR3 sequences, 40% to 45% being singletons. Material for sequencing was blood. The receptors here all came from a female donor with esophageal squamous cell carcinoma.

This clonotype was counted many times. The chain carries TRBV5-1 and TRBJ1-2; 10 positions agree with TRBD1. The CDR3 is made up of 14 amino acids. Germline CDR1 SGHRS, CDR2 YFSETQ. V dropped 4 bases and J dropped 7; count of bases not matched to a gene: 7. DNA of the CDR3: TGCGCCAGCAGCGCGGCCGGGACAGGGGTTGGCTACACCTTC. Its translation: CASSAAGTGVGYTF.

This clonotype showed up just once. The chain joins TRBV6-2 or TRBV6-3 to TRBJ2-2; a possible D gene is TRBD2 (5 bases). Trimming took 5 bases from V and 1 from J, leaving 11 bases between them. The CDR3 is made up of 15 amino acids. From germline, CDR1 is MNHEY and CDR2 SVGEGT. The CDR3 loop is CASSESAGNTGELFF. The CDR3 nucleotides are TGTGCCAGCAGTGAGTCGGCGGGGAACACCGGGGAGCTGTTTTTT.

The CDR3 protein is CASSLERTDTQYF. In nucleotides, the CDR3 is TGTGCCAGCAGCTTAGAAAGAACAGATACGCAGTATTTT. The chain uses TRBV7-6 and TRBJ2-3; D is ambiguous. Germline values: CDR1 SGHVS, CDR2 FNYEAQ. The CDR3 consists of 13 residues. Trimming took off 1 base at V and 3 bases at J, with 5 bases between the two ends.

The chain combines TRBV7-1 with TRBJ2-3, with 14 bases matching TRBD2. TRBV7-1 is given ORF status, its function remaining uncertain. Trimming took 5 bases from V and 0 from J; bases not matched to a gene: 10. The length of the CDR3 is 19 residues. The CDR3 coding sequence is TGTGCCAGCAGCCCGCGACTAGCGGGAGGGTCGTCTAGCACAGATACGCAGTATTTT. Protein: CASSPRLAGGSSSTDTQYF.

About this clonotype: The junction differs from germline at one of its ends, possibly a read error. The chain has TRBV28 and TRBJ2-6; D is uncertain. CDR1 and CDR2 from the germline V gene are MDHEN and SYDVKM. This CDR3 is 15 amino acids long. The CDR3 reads CASSLTRTAPNTEAF. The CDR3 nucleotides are TGTGCCAGCAGTTTGACCAGGACGGCGCCCAACACTGAAGCTTTC. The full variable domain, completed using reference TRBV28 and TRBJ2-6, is DVKVTQSSRYLVKRTGEKVFLECVQDMDHENMFWYRQDPGLGLRLIYFSYDVKMKEKGDIPEGYSVSREKKERFSLILESASTNQTSMYLCASSLTRTAPNTEAFGAGSRLTVL.

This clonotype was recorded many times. CDR3: CASSLWAAPSNEQFF. DNA for the CDR3: TGTGCCAGCAGTTTATGGGCGGCCCCGAGCAATGAGCAGTTCTTC. The V and J genes are TRBV12-3 or TRBV12-4 and TRBJ2-1; D unclear. The length of the CDR3 is 15 residues. Trimming took 2 bases from V and 6 from J, leaving 14 bases between them.

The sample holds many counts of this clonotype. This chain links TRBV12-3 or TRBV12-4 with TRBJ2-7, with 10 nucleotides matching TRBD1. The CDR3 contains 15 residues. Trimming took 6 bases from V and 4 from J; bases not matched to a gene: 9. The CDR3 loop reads CASRETGGVMYEQYF. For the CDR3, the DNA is TGTGCCAGCAGAGAGACAGGGGGCGTGATGTACGAGCAGTACTTC.

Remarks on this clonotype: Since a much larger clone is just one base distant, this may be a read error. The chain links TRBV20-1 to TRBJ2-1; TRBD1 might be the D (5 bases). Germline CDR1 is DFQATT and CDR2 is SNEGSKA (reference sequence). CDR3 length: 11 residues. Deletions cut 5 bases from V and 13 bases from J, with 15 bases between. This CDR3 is CSAGAQETQFF. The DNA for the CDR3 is TGCAGTGCTGGGGCCCAAGAGACCCAGTTCTTC.

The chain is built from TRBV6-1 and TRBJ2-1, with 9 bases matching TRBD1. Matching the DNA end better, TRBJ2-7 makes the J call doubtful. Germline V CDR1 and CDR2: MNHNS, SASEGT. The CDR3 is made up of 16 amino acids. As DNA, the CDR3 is TGTGCCAGCAGTACCCCGGGACAGGGTTCGGCCTACGAGCAGTACTTC. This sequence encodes CASSTPGQGSAYEQYF.

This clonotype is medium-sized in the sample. The CDR3 sequence is CASSLGTGFQPQHF. For the CDR3, the DNA is TGTGCCAGCAGCTTAGGGACAGGGTTCCAGCCCCAGCATTTT. The genes are TRBV7-6 and TRBJ1-5; 8 bases line up with TRBD1. This CDR3 spans 14 amino acids. Germline CDR1 and CDR2: SGHVS and FNYEAQ. V was pared by 1 base and J by 7 bases, with 3 bases of the junction left unmatched.

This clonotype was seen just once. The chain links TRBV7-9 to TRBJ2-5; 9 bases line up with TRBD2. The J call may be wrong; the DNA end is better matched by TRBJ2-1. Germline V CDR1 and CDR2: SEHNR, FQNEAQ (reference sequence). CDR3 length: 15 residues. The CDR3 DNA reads TGTGCCAGCAGCTTCGGTCTAGCGGGACGGGGTGAGCAGTTCTTC. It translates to CASSFGLAGRGEQFF.

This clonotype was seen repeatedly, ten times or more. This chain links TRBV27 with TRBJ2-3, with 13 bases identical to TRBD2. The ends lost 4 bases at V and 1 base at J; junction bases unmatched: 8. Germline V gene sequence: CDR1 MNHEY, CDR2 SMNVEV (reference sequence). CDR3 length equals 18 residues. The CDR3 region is CASSSRTSGGTRTDTQYF. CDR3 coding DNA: TGTGCCAGCAGTTCCCGGACTAGCGGGGGAACCCGCACAGATACGCAGTATTTT.

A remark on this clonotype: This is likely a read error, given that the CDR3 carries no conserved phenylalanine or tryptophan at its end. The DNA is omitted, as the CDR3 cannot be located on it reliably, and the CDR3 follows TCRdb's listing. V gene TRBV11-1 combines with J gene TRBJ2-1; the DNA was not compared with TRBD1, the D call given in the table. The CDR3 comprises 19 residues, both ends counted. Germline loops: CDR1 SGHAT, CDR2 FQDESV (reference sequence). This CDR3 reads CASSLERDRGTTTTMSSTS.

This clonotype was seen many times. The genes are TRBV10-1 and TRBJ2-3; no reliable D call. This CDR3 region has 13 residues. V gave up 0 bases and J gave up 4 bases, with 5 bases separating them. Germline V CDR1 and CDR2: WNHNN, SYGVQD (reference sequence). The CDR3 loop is CASSESLADTQYF. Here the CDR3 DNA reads TGCGCCAGCAGTGAGTCTTTGGCAGATACGCAGTATTTT.

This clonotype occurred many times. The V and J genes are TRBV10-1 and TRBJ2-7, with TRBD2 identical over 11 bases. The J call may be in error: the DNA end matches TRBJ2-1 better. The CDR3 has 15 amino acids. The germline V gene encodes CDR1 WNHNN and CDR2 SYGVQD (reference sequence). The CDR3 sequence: CASSATSGSWNEQFF. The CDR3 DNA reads TGCGCCAGCAGTGCAACTAGCGGGAGCTGGAATGAGCAGTTCTTC.

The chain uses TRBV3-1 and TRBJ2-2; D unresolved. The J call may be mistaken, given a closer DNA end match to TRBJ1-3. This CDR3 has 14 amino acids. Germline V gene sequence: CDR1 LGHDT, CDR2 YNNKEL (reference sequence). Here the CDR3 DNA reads TGTGCCAGCAGCCAAGTCGGCTCTGGAAACACCATATATTTT. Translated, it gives CASSQVGSGNTIYF.

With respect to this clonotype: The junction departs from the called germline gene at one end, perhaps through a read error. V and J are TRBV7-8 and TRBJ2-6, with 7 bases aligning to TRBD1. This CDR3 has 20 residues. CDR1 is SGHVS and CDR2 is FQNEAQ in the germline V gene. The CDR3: CASRGHRGAGGFQFTPPLRF. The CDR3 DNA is TGTGCCAGCAGGGGTCACCGGGGAGCAGGGGGATTCCAATTCACCCCTCCACTTCGGTTC.

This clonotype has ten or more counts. The chain's CDR3 is CASSHLGGEGEAFF. CDR3 nucleotides: TGTGCCAGCAGTCATCTTGGGGGAGAGGGTGAAGCTTTCTTT. The chain carries TRBV6-1 and TRBJ1-1; D may be TRBD1 (5 bases). The length of the CDR3 is 14 residues. CDR1 and CDR2 (germline): MNHNS, SASEGT. The V end was cut by 5 bases, the J end by 7 bases, with 17 bases between.

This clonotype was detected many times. CDR3 nucleotide sequence: TGTGCCAGCAGCTTAACGGGGTACTATGGCTACACCTTC. The encoded protein is CASSLTGYYGYTF. The rearrangement joins TRBV7-3 to TRBJ1-2; no clear D. The germline V gene has CDR1 SGHTA and CDR2 FQGTGA. This CDR3 has 13 amino acids. Trimming left V 0 bases short and J 3 bases short, with 5 bases between.

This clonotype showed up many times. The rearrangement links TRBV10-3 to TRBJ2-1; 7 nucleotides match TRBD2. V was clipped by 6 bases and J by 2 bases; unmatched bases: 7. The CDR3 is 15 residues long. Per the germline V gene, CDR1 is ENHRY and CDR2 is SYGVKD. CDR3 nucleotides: TGTGCCATCAGCGTCGGGGGGATTACCTACAATGAGCAGTTCTTC. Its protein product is CAISVGGITYNEQFF.

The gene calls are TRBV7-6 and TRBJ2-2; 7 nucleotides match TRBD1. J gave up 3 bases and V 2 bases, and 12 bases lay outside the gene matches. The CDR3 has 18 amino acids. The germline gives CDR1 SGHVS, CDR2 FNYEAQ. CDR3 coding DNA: TGTGCCAGCAGCTTAATGCGCGGAGACAGGGCCCACACCGGGGAGCTGTTTTTT. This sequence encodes CASSLMRGDRAHTGELFF.

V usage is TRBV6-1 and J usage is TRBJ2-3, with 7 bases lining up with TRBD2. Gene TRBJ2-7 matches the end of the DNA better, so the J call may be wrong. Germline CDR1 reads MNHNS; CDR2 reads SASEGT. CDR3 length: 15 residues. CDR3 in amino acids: CASSESGTLHGTQYF. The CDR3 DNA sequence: TGTGCCAGCAGTGAAAGCGGGACCCTCCACGGTACGCAGTACTTC.

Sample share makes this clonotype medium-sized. The CDR3 protein is CASIRNTEAFF. CDR3 DNA: TGTGCCAGCATAAGGAACACTGAAGCTTTCTTT. The chain combines TRBV6-1 with TRBJ1-1, with D unclear. Looked up from germline, CDR1 is MNHNS and CDR2 is SASEGT. The ends were cut back, 7 bases at V and 1 base at J, with 4 bases in the middle. This CDR3 comprises 11 residues.

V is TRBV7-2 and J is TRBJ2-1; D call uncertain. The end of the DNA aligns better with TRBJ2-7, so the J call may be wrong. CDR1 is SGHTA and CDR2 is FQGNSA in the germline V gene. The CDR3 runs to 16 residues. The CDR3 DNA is TGTGCCAGCAGCTTCACTCCTATGGTGGGTCAATACGAGCAGTACTTC. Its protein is CASSFTPMVGQYEQYF.